These 26 T cell receptor beta chains came from one sample sequenced in a study of identical twins. TCRdb re-analysed the 5' RACE reads in MiXCR, keeping a single row per CDR3 protein. This sample has 1.5 million or so distinct CDR3 sequences, with roughly 35% found just once. Sequenced sample: cord blood. These receptors all come from a newborn girl in good health.

This chain uses TRBV24-1 with TRBJ2-2, with D possibly TRBD1 on 7 matching bases. CDR3 length: 14 amino acids. Per the germline V gene, CDR1 is KGHDR and CDR2 is SFDVKD. V gave up 6 bases and J gave up 1 base, with 8 bases separating them. As DNA, the CDR3 is TGTGCCACCAGTCAGGGGGGGAACACCGGGGAGCTGTTTTTT. Its protein product is CATSQGGNTGELFF.

This clonotype was seen more than once but under ten times. The rearrangement uses TRBV5-1 and TRBJ2-1; tentatively, D is TRBD2 (5 bases). Germline CDR1 reads SGHRS; CDR2 reads YFSETQ. V shed 3 bases and J shed 6 bases, with 13 bases lying between them. This CDR3 region has 14 residues. CDR3 in DNA: TGCGCCAGCAGCTCCCAGAGGGTTAGCAATGAGCAGTTCTTC. This encodes CASSSQRVSNEQFF.

The chain recombines TRBV25-1 with TRBJ2-3, with 9 bases aligning to TRBD2. Germline assignment: CDR1 MGHDK and CDR2 SYGVNS. The CDR3 has 19 amino acids. With V trimmed by 0 bases and J by 1 base, 11 bases remained unmatched. The CDR3 sequence is CASSEYHPYSGGGTDTQYF. In DNA form, the CDR3 reads TGTGCCAGCAGTGAATACCACCCCTATAGCGGGGGCGGCACAGATACGCAGTATTTT. The full variable domain, rest sourced from reference TRBV25-1 and TRBJ2-3, is EADIYQTPRYLVIGTGKKITLECSQTMGHDKMYWYQQDPGMELHLIHYSYGVNSTEKGDLSSESTVSRIRTEHFPLTLESARPSHTSQYLCASSEYHPYSGGGTDTQYFGPGTRLTVL.

There are many counts of this clonotype. V usage is TRBV20-1 and J usage is TRBJ2-1; D is uncertain. The germline V gene has CDR1 DFQATT and CDR2 SNEGSKA (reference sequence). The CDR3 loop spans 13 amino acids. The V end was cut by 3 bases, the J end by 0 bases, with 6 bases between. Written as DNA, the CDR3 is TGCAGTGCTAGTCGAAGCTCCTACAATGAGCAGTTCTTC. Amino acid sequence: CSASRSSYNEQFF.

This clonotype was seen only a few times. The chain carries TRBV20-1 and TRBJ1-2; 7 nucleotides agree with TRBD1. Looked up from germline, CDR1 is DFQATT and CDR2 is SNEGSKA (reference sequence). With 6 bases clipped from V and 3 bases from J, the junction kept 4 bases outside the gene matches. This CDR3 contains 12 residues. The CDR3 region has the DNA TGCAGTGCCGAGGGGGCGGACTATGGCTACACCTTC. Translated: CSAEGADYGYTF.

The chain links TRBV27 to TRBJ2-5; 7 bases agree with TRBD1. J gave up 5 bases and V 3 bases, and 6 bases lay outside the gene matches. Germline V CDR1 and CDR2: MNHEY, SMNVEV (reference sequence). This CDR3 contains 14 residues. CDR3 nucleotides: TGTGCCAGCAGTTTCGCGGCAGGGGGTGAGACCCAGTACTTC. This gives the protein CASSFAAGGETQYF.

This clonotype was seen a handful of times. The J gene is TRBJ1-1, the V gene TRBV28; 8 positions match TRBD1. Germline assignment: CDR1 MDHEN and CDR2 SYDVKM. J gave up 1 base and V 1 base, and 5 bases lay outside the gene matches. There are 16 residues in the CDR3. CDR3 nucleotides: TGTGCCAGCAGTTTATTTTATGGGACAGGGAACACTGAAGCTTTCTTT. Translation gives CASSLFYGTGNTEAFF.

This clonotype was seen a single time. This rearrangement joins TRBV2 to TRBJ2-3, with TRBD1 matching 8 bases. The CDR3 runs 15 residues. The V segment lost 11 bases and the J segment 5 bases; nucleotides outside the gene matches: 15. The germline CDR1 and CDR2 sequences are SNHLY and FYNNEI. The CDR3 DNA reads as TGTGCCGGGGGTCACGACAGGGGACGGGAAGATACGCAGTATTTT. Protein product: CAGGHDRGREDTQYF.

The chain recombines TRBV11-3 with TRBJ2-4; TRBD1 might be the D (6 bases). The CDR3 sequence is 13 residues long. Germline V gives CDR1 SGHNT, CDR2 YENEEA. Trimming took 3 bases from V and 5 from J, leaving 8 bases between them. The CDR3 bases are TGTGCCAGCAGCTTGAACAGGGAAAACATTCAGTACTTC. Translation: CASSLNRENIQYF.

This clonotype was seen more than once but under ten times. The chain joins TRBV10-3 to TRBJ2-7; 13 nucleotides match TRBD2. The CDR3 sequence is 16 residues long. Germline CDR1 ENHRY, CDR2 SYGVKD. J gave up 4 bases and V 6 bases, and 9 bases lay outside the gene matches. CDR3 amino acids: CAIRVAGTSGIYEQYF. CDR3 DNA: TGTGCCATCAGAGTCGCCGGGACTAGCGGGATTTACGAGCAGTACTTC.

This clonotype was detected only a few times. The J gene is TRBJ2-7, the V gene TRBV6-6, with 10 bases that match TRBD2. This CDR3 is 14 amino acids long. Germline values: CDR1 MNHNY, CDR2 SVGAGI (reference sequence). V shed 6 bases and J 5 bases; nucleotides not matched to a gene: 7. CDR3 amino acids: CASRPGLAIDEQYF. The CDR3 bases are TGTGCCAGCAGGCCGGGACTAGCGATAGACGAGCAGTACTTC.

V gene TRBV18 combines with J gene TRBJ2-5; D gene unclear. Trimming pared 0 bases from V and 1 base from J, leaving 9 bases between. The CDR3 runs to 15 residues. Germline values: CDR1 KGHSH, CDR2 LQKENI. CDR3 protein: CASSPPPRSQETQYF. The DNA for the CDR3 is TGTGCCAGCTCACCACCACCGCGTTCCCAAGAGACCCAGTACTTC.

This clonotype has only a few counts. The chain joins TRBV7-2 to TRBJ2-1, with TRBD1 matching 9 bases. The germline V gene encodes CDR1 SGHTA and CDR2 FQGNSA. J was trimmed by 7 bases and V by 1 base; bases with no gene match: 5. The CDR3 has 15 residues. CDR3 nucleotide sequence: TGTGCCAGCAGCTTAGACCGGGACAGGGTGAATGAGCAGTTCTTC. Residues: CASSLDRDRVNEQFF.

This clonotype was seen a handful of times. The rearrangement links TRBV12-3 or TRBV12-4 to TRBJ2-5; tentatively, D is TRBD1 (5 bases). The CDR3 spans 18 residues. The V gene lost 2 bases and the J gene lost 1 base, with 20 bases spanning the gap. This CDR3 is CASSLSPAGYIPQETQYF. CDR3 DNA sequence: TGTGCCAGCAGTTTATCTCCGGCAGGGTATATCCCCCAAGAGACCCAGTACTTC.

DNA of the CDR3: TGCAGTGCTAGAGATGGGGACAATGAGCAGTACTTC. This sequence encodes CSARDGDNEQYF. The chain joins TRBV20-1 to TRBJ2-7; D is possibly TRBD1 (6 bases). Trimming took off 0 bases at V and 7 bases at J, with 10 bases between the two ends. The CDR3 is 12 amino acids. Germline V gene lookup returns CDR1 DFQATT and CDR2 SNEGSKA (reference sequence).

The rearrangement joins TRBV5-1 to TRBJ1-2, with TRBD1 as a possible D gene (5 bases). The length of the CDR3 is 15 residues. The germline V gene encodes CDR1 SGHRS and CDR2 YFSETQ. V gave up 4 bases and J gave up 4 bases, with 17 bases separating them. The CDR3 region has the DNA TGCGCCAGCAGCGCCCCGCCGGGACGCCTCTATGGCTACACCTTC. It yields the protein CASSAPPGRLYGYTF.

Worth noting for this clonotype: This clone may be a read error of a much larger clone one base away. The chain links TRBV4-2 to TRBJ2-7; 11 nucleotides match TRBD2. Germline values: CDR1 LGHNA, CDR2 YNFKEQ. V lost 7 bases to trimming and J lost 2 bases; unmatched junction nucleotides: 16. The CDR3 totals 18 residues. The CDR3 sequence: CASILLPTTSGSPYEQYF. The CDR3, as DNA: TGTGCCAGCATTCTACTACCTACCACTAGCGGGAGCCCCTACGAGCAGTACTTC.

This clonotype was seen more than once but under ten times. This rearrangement joins TRBV7-9 to TRBJ1-2; D is ambiguous. V was trimmed by 2 bases and J by 2 bases, leaving 9 bases between them. Germline V gene lookup returns CDR1 SEHNR and CDR2 FQNEAQ (reference sequence). CDR3 length: 14 amino acids. The CDR3 DNA follows: TGTGCCAGCAGCTTACATCGCTTAAACTATGGCTACACCTTC. Its translation: CASSLHRLNYGYTF.

This clonotype showed up many times. The chain employs TRBV20-1 and TRBJ1-4; D possibly corresponds to TRBD1 (5 bases). Germline loops: CDR1 DFQATT, CDR2 SNEGSKA (reference sequence). Trimming shortened V by 3 bases and J by 10 bases, and 18 bases separated the two germline ends. CDR3 size: 14 residues. The CDR3 sequence: CSARFGTAYRKLFF. The CDR3 DNA follows: TGCAGTGCTAGGTTCGGGACCGCCTATAGAAAACTGTTTTTT.

Only one count was recorded for this clonotype. V and J are TRBV6-1 and TRBJ2-2; D call uncertain. Germline V lookup: CDR1 MNHNS, CDR2 SASEGT. The ends were cut back, 2 bases at V and 1 base at J, with 8 bases in the middle. CDR3 length: 15 residues. CDR3 coding DNA: TGTGCCAGCAGTGAAATGATGAGGAACACCGGGGAGCTGTTTTTT. It specifies CASSEMMRNTGELFF.

This clonotype was found a few times. The chain recombines TRBV20-1 with TRBJ2-3; D is perhaps TRBD2 (5 bases). Germline values: CDR1 DFQATT, CDR2 SNEGSKA (reference sequence). The CDR3 loop spans 14 amino acids. V was trimmed by 3 bases and J by 8 bases, leaving 18 bases between them. The CDR3 loop is CSASRGLKAGTQYF. CDR3 sequence (DNA): TGCAGTGCTAGTAGAGGCCTCAAGGCGGGTACGCAGTATTTT.

The chain recombines TRBV5-1 with TRBJ2-7; D might be TRBD1 or TRBD2, each matching 6 bases. Trimming removed 3 bases from V and 1 base from J, with 20 bases in between. Germline V gives CDR1 SGHRS, CDR2 YFSETQ. The CDR3 is made up of 17 amino acids. The CDR3 sequence: CASSWDTGVLGSYEQYF. As DNA, the CDR3 is TGCGCCAGCAGCTGGGACACGGGAGTCTTAGGATCCTACGAGCAGTACTTC.

The gene calls are TRBV3-1 and TRBJ1-1; D not certain. Germline CDR1 is LGHDT and CDR2 is YNNKEL (reference sequence). This CDR3 spans 16 amino acids. Trimming pared 0 bases from V and 2 bases from J, leaving 13 bases between. The DNA for the CDR3 is TGTGCCAGCAGCCAAGATCTGTATAGGGCAAACACTGAAGCTTTCTTT. It codes for CASSQDLYRANTEAFF.

The chain couples TRBV7-2 to TRBJ2-5; D is uncertain. CDR1 is SGHTA and CDR2 is FQGNSA in the germline V gene. V was clipped by 4 bases and J by 3 bases, with 12 bases between them. The CDR3 spans 14 residues. The CDR3 protein is CASSSTYKKETQYF. CDR3 coding DNA: TGTGCCAGCAGCTCAACTTATAAAAAAGAGACCCAGTACTTC.

This sequence joins TRBV29-1 and TRBJ2-3; 8 bases line up with TRBD1. With V trimmed by 7 bases and J by 8 bases, 11 bases remained unmatched. CDR1 is SQVTM, CDR2 ANQGSEA, per germline. The CDR3 runs to 13 residues. The CDR3 spells CSAEDRAGSTQYF. The CDR3 DNA follows: TGCAGCGCCGAGGACAGGGCTGGGAGTACGCAGTATTTT.

This clonotype was seen a few times. This chain uses TRBV6-1 with TRBJ1-4, with D possibly being TRBD1 (5 bases). The CDR3 consists of 13 residues. The V gene's germline CDR1 is MNHNS and CDR2 SASEGT. Trimming shortened V by 1 base and J by 6 bases, and 6 bases separated the two germline ends. DNA of the CDR3: TGTGCCAGCAGTGAAGAAGGGGATGAAAAACTGTTTTTT. Amino acids: CASSEEGDEKLFF.